This paragraph reports one TCR beta chain. Its specificity is not known. Every subset's genomic DNA went evenly onto several immunoSEQ plates. Produced via immunoSEQ multiplex PCR; TCRdb's table is partial and in-frame only. The sample carries around 2.3 million clones, approximately 96% recorded once. This entry comes from a study of shared clonotypes between healthy human individuals. Study-wide results and caveats: Naive subsets generally exceeded memory subsets in estimated richness.

Between the trimmed V and J ends, which lost 3 bases and 7 bases, there was a span of 22 bases. This CDR3 has 16 amino acids. CDR1 and CDR2 from the germline V gene are LNHDA and SQIVND (reference sequence). The sequenced sample consisted of naive CD4+ T cells sorted from blood. This sample's subset: CD45RA+ positively selected. The receptor was isolated from a young man in good health. J is TRBJ2-7 and V is TRBV19; TRBD1 is a possible D gene (8 bases). CDR3 in amino acids: CASSIGRTGTSREQYF. The CDR3 DNA reads as TGTGCCAGTAGTATCGGGAGGACAGGGACTTCGAGAGAGCAGTACTTC.